The 9 T cell receptor beta chains reported below all come from one sample, sequenced in a study of T cells in Graves' hyperthyroidism and ophthalmopathy. RNA transcripts gave rise to amplified TCR beta CDR3 regions. HTBI primers were used for first-round RT-PCR of the TCR CDR3. TCRdb recomputed calls from the multiplex PCR reads with MiXCR, one row per CDR3 protein. The sample holds more than 550,000 distinct CDR3 sequences, approximately 42% seen once. Sequencing used peripheral blood or thyroid tissue (not recorded which). The receptor set was obtained from an adult man with Graves' disease, either hyperthyroidism or ophthalmopathy (not recorded which).

The V and J genes are TRBV3-1 and TRBJ1-2; no clear D gene. The CDR3 spans 15 residues. The V gene lost 1 base and the J gene lost 4 bases, with 13 bases spanning the gap. The V gene's germline CDR1 is LGHDT and CDR2 YNNKEL (reference sequence). CDR3 in DNA: TGTGCCAGCAGCCAAGGGAGGGAACCGGGCTATGGCTACACCTTC. Translation: CASSQGREPGYGYTF.

This clonotype was seen a few times. The J gene is TRBJ2-2, the V gene TRBV5-6, with a tentative D call TRBD1 (5 bases). This CDR3 region has 12 residues. Germline V gives CDR1 SGHDT, CDR2 YYEEEE. Trimming took off 2 bases at V and 7 bases at J, with 6 bases between the two ends. CDR3 sequence reads: CASSLGDGELFF. CDR3 DNA sequence: TGTGCCAGCAGCTTAGGGGACGGGGAGCTGTTTTTT.

To note about this clonotype: It may be a read error: a sequence one base away is much more abundant. The chain carries TRBV2 and TRBJ1-4, with a tentative D call TRBD1 (5 bases). This CDR3 is built from 14 residues. Trimming left V 3 bases short and J 5 bases short, with 10 bases between. CDR1 SNHLY and CDR2 FYNNEI come from the germline V gene. CDR3 sequence reads: CASSDRGVNEKLFF. The CDR3 DNA reads as TGTGCCAGCAGTGATAGGGGAGTCAATGAAAAACTGTTTTTT.

This clonotype was seen a handful of times. The gene calls are TRBV19 and TRBJ1-2; D call uncertain. Deletions cut 5 bases from V and 5 bases from J, with 15 bases between. This CDR3 region has 14 residues. Germline CDR1 is LNHDA and CDR2 is SQIVND (reference sequence). The DNA for the CDR3 is TGTGCCAGTAGTGCGAGGAATCCAGGTTATGGCTACACCTTC. It encodes CASSARNPGYGYTF.

This chain connects TRBV14 to TRBJ1-1; D gene uncertain. Germline V gives CDR1 SGHDN, CDR2 FVKESK. This CDR3 has 14 amino acids. The ends were cut back, 8 bases at V and 0 bases at J, with 13 bases in the middle. CDR3 sequence reads: CASGKAGLNTEAFF. As DNA, the CDR3 is TGTGCCAGCGGGAAGGCCGGGTTGAACACTGAAGCTTTCTTT.

This clonotype was observed at least ten times. The V and J genes are TRBV2 and TRBJ2-5; D is possibly TRBD2 (5 bases). The length of the CDR3 is 16 residues. V was shortened by 7 bases and J by 1 base, with 19 bases between the two germline ends. Germline lookup yields CDR1 SNHLY and CDR2 FYNNEI. The CDR3 DNA is TGTGCCAGCACCTCATGGGCGGGTGCCCCCCAAGAGACCCAGTACTTC. It specifies CASTSWAGAPQETQYF.

The chain is built from TRBV29-1 and TRBJ1-1, with no clear D. Germline-derived CDR1 and CDR2 are SQVTM and ANQGSEA. The CDR3 is 10 residues long. The germline V and J ends were trimmed by 4 bases and 6 bases, with 6 bases remaining between them. CDR3 coding DNA: TGCAGCGTTGGCTCGCCTGAAGCTTTCTTT. It yields the protein CSVGSPEAFF.

In this sample, this clonotype turned up many times. The chain joins TRBV7-9 to TRBJ1-3; D gene uncertain. Trimming shortened V by 5 bases and J by 2 bases, and 13 bases separated the two germline ends. The germline V gene encodes CDR1 SEHNR and CDR2 FQNEAQ (reference sequence). CDR3 length: 15 residues. As DNA, the CDR3 is TGTGCCAGCAGCGCCGCATTCGGGACTGGAAACACCATATATTTT. Its translation is CASSAAFGTGNTIYF.

This clonotype was seen a handful of times. One end of the junction varies from germline; a read error may be responsible. V and J are TRBV7-9 and TRBJ1-2; D remains unclear. Germline loops: CDR1 SEHNR, CDR2 FQNEAQ (reference sequence). This CDR3 is built from 15 residues. The CDR3 protein is CASSQDPSWPYGYTF. The CDR3 DNA reads TGCGCCAGCAGCCAAGACCCCTCTTGGCCGTATGGCTACACCTTC.